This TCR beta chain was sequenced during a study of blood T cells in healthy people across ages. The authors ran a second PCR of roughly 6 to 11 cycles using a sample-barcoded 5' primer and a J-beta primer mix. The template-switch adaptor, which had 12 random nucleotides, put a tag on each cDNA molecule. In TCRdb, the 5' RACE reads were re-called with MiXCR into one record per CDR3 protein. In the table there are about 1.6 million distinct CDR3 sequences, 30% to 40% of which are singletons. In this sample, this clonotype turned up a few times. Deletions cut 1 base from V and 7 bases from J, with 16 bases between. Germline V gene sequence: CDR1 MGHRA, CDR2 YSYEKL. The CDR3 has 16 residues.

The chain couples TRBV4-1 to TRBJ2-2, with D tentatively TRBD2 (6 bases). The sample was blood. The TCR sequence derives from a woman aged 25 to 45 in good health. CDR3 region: CASSQVAGSWLGELFF. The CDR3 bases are TGCGCCAGCAGCCAAGTTGCGGGGAGTTGGCTCGGGGAGCTGTTTTTT.